The text below deals with one TCR beta chain. What antigen it recognizes has not been identified. Base quality data are lacking; no much larger clone is found one base away. The data stem from a study of blood T cell repertoires in COVID-19 (dated by TCRdb to 2020 to 2021). Study-wide context: Samples covering the acute and convalescent phases of COVID-19 were provided by collaborators in the United States, Italy and Spain. Samples were obtained from the ongoing ImmuneRACE study (first 160 participants) and from roughly 1,300 subjects provided by 6 global collaborators. A freely available public database, intended as a resource for researchers studying the immune response to SARS-CoV-2, is where the repertoires were released. The dataset comprised deeply sampled blood TCRbeta repertoires from subjects exposed to, actively infected with, or recovered from COVID-19. Where available, HLA class I and class II types were taken from metadata supplied by the sample provider and were not determined by assay-based typing. The prospective study material was composed of cDNA or gDNA derived from T cells, B-cell-depleted T cells, or PBMCs. A de-identified subject ID, COVID-19 status, age in years and sex were almost always included in the sample metadata. Overall results and qualifications from the work: How much clinical and demographic metadata was included differed by source and by participant, and the metadata was provided uncurated.

Another Seattle source contributed samples from volunteer blood donors who had recovered from COVID-19. Collaborating institutions collected whole blood in K2EDTA tubes following their own protocols. Collaborator samples were shipped for TCRbeta analysis as frozen whole blood, isolated PBMCs, or DNA extracted from either sample type. V loses 1 base, J loses 4 bases, and the germline ends lie 4 bases apart. The cysteine opens and the phenylalanine closes a CDR3 of 12 amino acids. Of the read, only the CDR3 DNA is kept; its 36 bases are in frame from base 1. In the germline V gene (reference sequence), CDR1 corresponds to SEHNR and CDR2 to FQNEAQ. TCRbeta CDR3 regions were amplified from genomic DNA by means of the immunoSEQ Assay, a bias-controlled multiplex PCR. From the authors' description of their analysis: The number of nucleated cells in each sample was estimated by amplification of reference gene primers within the assay. To quantify the absolute abundance of each unique TCRbeta CDR3 rearrangement, sequence reads were collapsed and filtered. For each sample, productive Simpson clonality was calculated as the square root of Simpson's diversity index across productive rearrangements. TCRdb stores this immuneACCESS table with in-frame sequences only. Part of the clones is absent; in the studies checked, under half of the shortfall reflects unresolved V genes, and no reason is known for the rest. The DNA gave D and trimming, while V, J and clone size come from that table. In this sample the table shows hundreds of thousands of clones, around 86% of which occur a single time. Around 6.5% of the sample rests with the top ten.

This sequence originates from a man aged 60 to 69 who had recovered from COVID-19. The sequenced material came from peripheral blood. The V and J genes are TRBV7-9 and TRBJ1-1; the D gene lacks a confident call. The DNA sequence follows: TGTGCCAGCAGCTTAGGCAGCACTGAAGCTTTCTTT. This translates into CASSLGSTEAFF.